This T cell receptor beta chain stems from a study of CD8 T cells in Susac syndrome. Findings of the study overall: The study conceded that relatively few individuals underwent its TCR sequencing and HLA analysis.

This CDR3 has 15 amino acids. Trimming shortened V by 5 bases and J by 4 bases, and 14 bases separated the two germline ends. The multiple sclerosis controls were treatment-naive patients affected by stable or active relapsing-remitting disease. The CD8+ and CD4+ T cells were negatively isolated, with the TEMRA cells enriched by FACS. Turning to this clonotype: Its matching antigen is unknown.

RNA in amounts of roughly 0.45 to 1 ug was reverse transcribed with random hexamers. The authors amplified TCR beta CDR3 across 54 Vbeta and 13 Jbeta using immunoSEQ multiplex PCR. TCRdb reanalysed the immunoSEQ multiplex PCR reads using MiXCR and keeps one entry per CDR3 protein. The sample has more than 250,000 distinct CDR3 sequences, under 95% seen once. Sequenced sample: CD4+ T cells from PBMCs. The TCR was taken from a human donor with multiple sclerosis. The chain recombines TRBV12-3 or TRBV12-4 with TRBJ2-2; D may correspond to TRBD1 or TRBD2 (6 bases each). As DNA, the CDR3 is TGTGCCAGCAGTCGTGAATGGGGGGCCACCGGGGAGCTGTTTTTT. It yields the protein CASSREWGATGELFF.